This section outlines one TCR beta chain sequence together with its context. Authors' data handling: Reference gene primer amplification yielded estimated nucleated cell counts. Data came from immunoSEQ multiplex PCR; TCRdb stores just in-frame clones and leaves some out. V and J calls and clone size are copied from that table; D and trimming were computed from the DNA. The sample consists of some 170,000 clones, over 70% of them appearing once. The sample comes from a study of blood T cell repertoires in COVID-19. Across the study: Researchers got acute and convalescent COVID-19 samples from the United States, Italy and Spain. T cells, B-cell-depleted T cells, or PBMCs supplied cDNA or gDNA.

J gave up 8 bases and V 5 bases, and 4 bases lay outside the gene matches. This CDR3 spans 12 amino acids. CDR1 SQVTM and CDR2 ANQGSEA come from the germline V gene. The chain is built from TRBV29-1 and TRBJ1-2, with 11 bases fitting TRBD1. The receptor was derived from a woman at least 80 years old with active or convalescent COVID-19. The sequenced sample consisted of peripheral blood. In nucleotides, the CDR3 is TGCAGCGTTAGGACAGGGGGCGCCGGCTACACCTTC. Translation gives CSVRTGGAGYTF. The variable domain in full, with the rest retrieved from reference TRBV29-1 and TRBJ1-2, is SAVISQKPSRDICQRGTSLTIQCQVDSQVTMMFWYRQQPGQSLTLIATANQGSEATYESGFVIDKFPISRPNLTFSTLTVSNMSPEDSSIYLCSVRTGGAGYTFGSGTRLTVV.